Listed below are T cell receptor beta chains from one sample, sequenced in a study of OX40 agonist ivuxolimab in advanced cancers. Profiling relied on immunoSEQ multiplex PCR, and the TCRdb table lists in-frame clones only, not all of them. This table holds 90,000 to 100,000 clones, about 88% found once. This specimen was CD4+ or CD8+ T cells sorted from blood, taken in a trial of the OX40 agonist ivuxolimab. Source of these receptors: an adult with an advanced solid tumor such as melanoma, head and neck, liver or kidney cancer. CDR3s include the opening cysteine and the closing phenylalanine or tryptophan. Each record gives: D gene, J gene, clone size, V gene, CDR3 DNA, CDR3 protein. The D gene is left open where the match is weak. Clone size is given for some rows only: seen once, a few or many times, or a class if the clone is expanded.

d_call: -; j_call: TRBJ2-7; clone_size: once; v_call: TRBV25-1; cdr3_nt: TGTGCCAGCAGTGCCGCTGGCGCCTACGAGCAGTACTTC; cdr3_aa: CASSAAGAYEQYF
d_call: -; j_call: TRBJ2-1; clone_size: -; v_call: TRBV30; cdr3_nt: TGTGCCTGGCGGATCATGGGGGATAATGAGCAGTTCTTC; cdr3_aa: CAWRIMGDNEQFF
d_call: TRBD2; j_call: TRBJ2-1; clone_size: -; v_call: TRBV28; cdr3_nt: TGTGCCAGCAGTTTCACCGGACTAGCGGGACCCAATGAGCAGTTCTTC; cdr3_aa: CASSFTGLAGPNEQFF
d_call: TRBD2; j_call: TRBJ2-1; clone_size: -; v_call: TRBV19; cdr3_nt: TGTGCCAGTAGTATAGATCCGACTAGCGGGACGTACAATGAGCAGTTCTTC; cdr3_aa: CASSIDPTSGTYNEQFF
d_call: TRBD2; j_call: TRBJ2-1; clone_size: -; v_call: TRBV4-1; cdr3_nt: TGCGCCAGCAGCCAGTGGTGGGGGACTAGCGGGTACAATGAGCAGTTCTTC; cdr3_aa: CASSQWWGTSGYNEQFF
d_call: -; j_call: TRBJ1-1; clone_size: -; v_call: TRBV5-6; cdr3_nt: TGTGCCAGCAGCGGCGGGACGCCAACCCCCGTGAACACTGAAGCTTTCTTT; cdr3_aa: CASSGGTPTPVNTEAFF
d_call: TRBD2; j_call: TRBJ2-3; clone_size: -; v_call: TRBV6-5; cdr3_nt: TGTGCCAGCAGCTCCGGGACTAGGTCGTCGGAGCAGTATTTT; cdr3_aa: CASSSGTRSSEQYF
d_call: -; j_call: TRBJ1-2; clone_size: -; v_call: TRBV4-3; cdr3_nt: TGCGCCAGCAGCCAAGACATAGGTCCTTATGGCTACACCTTC; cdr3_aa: CASSQDIGPYGYTF
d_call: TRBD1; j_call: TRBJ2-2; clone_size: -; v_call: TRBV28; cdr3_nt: TGTGCCAGCACCCCGGGACAGATAAACACCGGGGAGCTGTTTTTT; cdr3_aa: CASTPGQINTGELFF
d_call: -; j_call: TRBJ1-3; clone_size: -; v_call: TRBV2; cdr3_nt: TGTGCCAGCAGTGACTTACGTTCTGGAAACACCATATATTTT; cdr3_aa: CASSDLRSGNTIYF
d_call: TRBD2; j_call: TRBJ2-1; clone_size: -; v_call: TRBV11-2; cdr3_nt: TGTGCCAGCAGCCCGACTAGCGGCTACAATGAGCAGTTCTTC; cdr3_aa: CASSPTSGYNEQFF
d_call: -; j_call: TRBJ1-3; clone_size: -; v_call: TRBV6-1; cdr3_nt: TGTGCCAGCAGTGGATTCGGACGGCGGAACACTGGAAACACCATATATTTT; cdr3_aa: CASSGFGRRNTGNTIYF
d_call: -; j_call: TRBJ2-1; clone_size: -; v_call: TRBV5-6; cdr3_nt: TGTGCCAGCAGCTTCAGGGGTAGCTCCTACAATGAGCAGTTCTTC; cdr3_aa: CASSFRGSSYNEQFF
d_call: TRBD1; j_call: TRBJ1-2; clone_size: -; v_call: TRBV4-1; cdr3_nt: TGCGCCAGCAGCCCGACAGGGATTCGGGCTGGCTACACCTTC; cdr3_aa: CASSPTGIRAGYTF
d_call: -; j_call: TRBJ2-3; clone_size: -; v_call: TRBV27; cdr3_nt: TGTGCCAGCAGTCCCGGGGAGACAGATACGCAGTATTTT; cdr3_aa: CASSPGETDTQYF